These 17 T cell receptor beta chains came from one sample sequenced in a study of cytomegalovirus exposure and HLA in healthy donors. PCR was performed using 60 Vbeta and 13 Jbeta primers. Sequencing used immunoSEQ multiplex PCR; TCRdb keeps in-frame clones, though not all of them. In the table there are under 250,000 clones, over 65% of which are singletons. The source material was PBMCs. The source is a man between 18 and 35 years old in good health and CMV-seronegative.

The J gene is TRBJ2-5, the V gene TRBV4-2, with 10 bases fitting TRBD2. The CDR3 extends over 16 amino acids. Trimming cost V 5 bases and J 4 bases; bases outside gene matches: 10. The germline CDR1 and CDR2 sequences are LGHNA and YNFKEQ. In nucleotides, the CDR3 is TGTGCCAGCAGCGAAGTCAGGCTAGCGGGAGCAGAGACCCAGTACTTC. This gives the protein CASSEVRLAGAETQYF.

The chain employs TRBV10-3 and TRBJ2-7; 13 bases agree with TRBD2. After removal of 4 bases from V and 5 bases from J, the junction contained 2 bases not matched to a gene. CDR1 and CDR2 from the germline V gene are ENHRY and SYGVKD. This CDR3 region has 14 residues. In nucleotides, the CDR3 is TGTGCCATCAGTGGTGGGACTAGCGGGAACGAGCAGTACTTC. Amino acid sequence: CAISGGTSGNEQYF.

This clone has more than one count but fewer than ten. The CDR3 DNA follows: TGCGCCAGCAGCCAGACTAGCGGGAGCTACGAGCAGTACTTC. It is translated as CASSQTSGSYEQYF. The J gene is TRBJ2-7, the V gene TRBV4-1; the match to TRBD2 covers 12 bases. There are 14 residues in the CDR3. Germline CDR1 is MGHRA and CDR2 is YSYEKL. Trimming took 3 bases from V and 3 from J; bases not matched to a gene: 0.

V usage is TRBV11-2 and J usage is TRBJ1-1; no definite D call. The V end lost 6 bases, the J end lost 3 bases, and 11 bases lay between the germline ends. The CDR3 is 13 amino acids. CDR1 and CDR2 (germline): SGHAT, FQNNGV. CDR3 protein: CASSTDSHTEAFF. CDR3 sequence (DNA): TGTGCCAGCAGTACAGATTCGCACACTGAAGCTTTCTTT.

The V gene is TRBV29-1, the J gene TRBJ1-1; 9 nucleotides align to TRBD1. Germline CDR1 and CDR2: SQVTM and ANQGSEA. V dropped 4 bases and J dropped 8; count of bases not matched to a gene: 11. The CDR3 covers 14 residues. CDR3 region: CSVVPLQGAMEAFF. The CDR3 region has the DNA TGCAGCGTTGTCCCATTACAGGGGGCGATGGAAGCTTTCTTT.

A few counts support this clone. The rearrangement uses TRBV4-2 and TRBJ2-7; 7 bases align to TRBD2. CDR1 LGHNA and CDR2 YNFKEQ come from the germline V gene. Trimming took 4 bases from V and 3 from J; bases not matched to a gene: 12. The CDR3 runs 16 residues. CDR3: CASSRVGGVGVYEQYF. CDR3 DNA: TGTGCCAGCAGCCGGGTTGGGGGGGTAGGGGTCTACGAGCAGTACTTC.

The J gene is TRBJ2-5, the V gene TRBV28, with TRBD1 as a possible D gene (5 bases). The J call may be mistaken, given a closer DNA end match to TRBJ2-7. The CDR3 runs to 14 residues. Germline assignment: CDR1 MDHEN and CDR2 SYDVKM. The CDR3 DNA reads TGTGCCAGCAGTTTAGAAACAGGTCAAGACGAGCAGTACTTC. It yields the protein CASSLETGQDEQYF.

V gene TRBV2 combines with J gene TRBJ1-5; 8 positions agree with TRBD1. Germline CDR1 reads SNHLY; CDR2 reads FYNNEI. The V gene end was trimmed by 7 bases and the J gene end by 10 bases; junction bases not matched to a gene: 15. The CDR3 loop spans 15 amino acids. The CDR3 is CASTLTGQDSRPQHF. The DNA of the CDR3 is TGTGCCAGCACCCTAACGGGACAGGACTCTCGCCCCCAGCATTTT.

This chain uses TRBV10-2 with TRBJ2-6; weak D call: TRBD1 (5 bases). V gave up 3 bases and J gave up 1 base, with 13 bases separating them. The CDR3 runs to 17 residues. Germline CDR1 and CDR2: WSHSY and SAAADI. The CDR3 loop is CASSDLAGMSGANVLTF. Written as DNA, the CDR3 is TGCGCCAGCAGTGACCTCGCAGGGATGTCTGGGGCCAACGTCCTGACTTTC.

This clone was detected once. The chain joins TRBV6-1 to TRBJ2-3, with no clear D. Trimming removed 8 bases from V and 4 bases from J, with 13 bases in between. In germline, CDR1 is MNHNS, CDR2 SASEGT. The CDR3 is 13 residues long. CDR3 sequence: CASHAVPPDTQYF. The CDR3 DNA follows: TGTGCCAGCCATGCGGTCCCGCCAGATACGCAGTATTTT.

The CDR3 loop is CASSLNWWDRVNGYTF. The CDR3 DNA sequence: TGTGCCAGCAGCTTGAATTGGTGGGACAGGGTAAATGGCTACACCTTC. J is TRBJ1-2 and V is TRBV5-8; 9 bases agree with TRBD1. The CDR3 loop spans 16 amino acids. The V and J ends lost 1 base and 6 bases, in that order; junction bases with no gene match: 10. Germline V lookup: CDR1 SGHTS, CDR2 YDEGEE.

CDR3 DNA sequence: TGTGCCAGCAGACCCGAGCTGGGGACAGGGGTTGAAAAACTGTTTTTT. Its translation: CASRPELGTGVEKLFF. V and J are TRBV28 and TRBJ1-4; TRBD1 aligns across 10 bases. CDR3 size: 16 residues. J was trimmed by 7 bases and V by 6 bases; bases with no gene match: 11. The germline V gene has CDR1 MDHEN and CDR2 SYDVKM.

The genes are TRBV7-9 and TRBJ1-4, with D possibly matching TRBD1 (6 bases). This CDR3 has 13 residues. Germline V gene data show CDR1 as SEHNR and CDR2 as FQNEAQ (reference sequence). The CDR3 reads CASTPGGSEKLFF. The CDR3 bases are TGTGCATCAACCCCGGGGGGCAGTGAAAAACTGTTTTTT.

This chain links TRBV10-1 with TRBJ2-1; 7 bases agree with TRBD2. The V segment lost 3 bases and the J segment 7 bases; nucleotides outside the gene matches: 12. The germline gives CDR1 WNHNN, CDR2 SYGVQD (reference sequence). The CDR3 is made up of 16 amino acids. In nucleotides, the CDR3 is TGCGCCAGCAGTGATCCGGGATCACGGGGAGGGAATGAGCAGTTCTTC. It translates to CASSDPGSRGGNEQFF.

This clone was picked up one time. The chain employs TRBV28 and TRBJ1-2; unclear D gene. This CDR3 is 12 amino acids long. Germline values: CDR1 MDHEN, CDR2 SYDVKM. Trimming left V 10 bases short and J 5 bases short, with 14 bases between. The chain's CDR3 is CANHHEGYGYTF. DNA of the CDR3: TGTGCCAACCACCACGAGGGATATGGCTACACCTTC.

The chain is built from TRBV5-1 and TRBJ2-3; 7 bases are a match to TRBD1. Germline CDR1 is SGHRS and CDR2 is YFSETQ. The CDR3 is 16 residues long. The J segment lost 1 base and the V segment lost 7 bases, leaving 12 bases of the junction unmatched. Here the CDR3 reads CASEAPGTAGTDTQYF. CDR3 coding DNA: TGCGCCAGCGAGGCTCCCGGGACAGCCGGCACAGATACGCAGTATTTT.

The V call is TRBV2, the J call TRBJ1-1; D remains unclear. The ends were cut back, 8 bases at V and 2 bases at J, with 9 bases in the middle. Per the germline V gene, CDR1 is SNHLY and CDR2 is FYNNEI. The CDR3 extends over 12 amino acids. For the CDR3, the DNA is TGTGCCAGCGCCACGCGAAACACTGAAGCTTTCTTT. The encoded protein is CASATRNTEAFF.